The table lists the clone carrying this T cell receptor (beta chain) with a count of one. Its antigen remains unidentified. These data originate in a study of graft-versus-host responses after intestinal transplantation. Points from the study as a whole: Graft-versus-host to host-versus-graft clonal ratios in allografts were high in patients with graft-donor T cell macrochimerism. Analysis identified GvH clones in recipient marrow, with some appearing first in ileum or blood. Early after transplant, HvG declines were associated with peak levels of circulating GvH clones.

The V end was cut by 3 bases, the J end by 4 bases, with 18 bases between. This CDR3 comprises 15 residues. The germline CDR1 and CDR2 sequences are GTSNPN and SVGIG (reference sequence). Sequencing used immunoSEQ multiplex PCR; TCRdb keeps in-frame clones, though not all of them. Of more than 90,000 clones in the sample, more than 80% were seen once. The input for sequencing was unstimulated CD4+ T cells sorted from spleen or lymph node cells, taken before transplant. The chain couples TRBV30 to TRBJ1-2, with D possibly matching TRBD1 (5 bases). This sequence originates from a human donor who was the organ donor for an intestinal transplant. In DNA, the CDR3 is TGTGCCTGGAGAAAACTTCCCGGGACTGTCTATGGCTACACCTTC. Amino acids: CAWRKLPGTVYGYTF.